This is a list of T cell receptor beta chains from one sample in a study of CD8 T cells in ankylosing spondylitis. Via MiXCR, TCRdb re-called the 5' RACE reads, giving one row per CDR3 protein. The sample records roughly 230,000 distinct CDR3 sequences, 18% being singletons. Material for sequencing was blood, either unsorted or a sorted T cell fraction (not recorded which). These receptor sequences come from a male donor with ankylosing spondylitis or in good health (not recorded which). CDR3s include the opening cysteine and the closing phenylalanine or tryptophan. Each record gives: J gene, V gene, clone size, D gene, CDR3 DNA, CDR3 protein. A D gene is named only where the DNA matches it firmly. For some rows the clone size is stated as once, few or many, or as a class when expanded; others skip it.

TRBJ2-7 | TRBV27 | many | TRBD1 | TGTGCCAGCAGTAGCGGACAGGCAAACTCCTACGAGCAGTACTTC | CASSSGQANSYEQYF
TRBJ2-7 | TRBV11-3 | few | NA | TGTGCCAGCAGCTCTCGACAGAACTCCTACGAGCAGTACTTC | CASSSRQNSYEQYF
TRBJ2-4 | TRBV29-1 | many | TRBD2 | TGCAGCGTTGTCAGCGGGGTAGCCAAAAACATTCAGTACTTC | CSVVSGVAKNIQYF
TRBJ2-5 | TRBV29-1 | few | NA | TGCAGCGTTGATGGATCGCACAGAGAAGAGACCCAGTACTTC | CSVDGSHREETQYF
TRBJ1-2 | TRBV4-1 | NA | TRBD1 | TGCGCCAGCAGCCAAGGCCTGGGACAGGGATTCTATGGCTACACCTTC | CASSQGLGQGFYGYTF
TRBJ2-3 | TRBV5-1 | NA | TRBD1 | TGCGCCAGCAGCTTGCTGACAGGGGCAGCAGATACGCAGTATTTT | CASSLLTGAADTQYF
TRBJ2-2 | TRBV28 | NA | NA | TGTGCCAGCAGCCCCCAATATGGGGAGCTGTTTTTT | CASSPQYGELFF
TRBJ1-2 | TRBV6-1 | NA | NA | TGTGCCATCAGTGAAGGGGAGATTACTAACTATGGCTACACCTTC | CAISEGEITNYGYTF
TRBJ2-3 | TRBV7-2 | NA | NA | TGTGCCAGCAGCTTATGGGGAGGAACGCAGTATTTT | CASSLWGGTQYF
TRBJ2-2 | TRBV6-2/TRBV6-3 | NA | TRBD1 | TGTGCCAGCAGTCCTCTGACAGGGGGAGACACCGGGGAGCTGTTTTTT | CASSPLTGGDTGELFF
TRBJ2-1 | TRBV7-3 | few | TRBD2 | TGTGCCAGCAGCTTAATTACCGGGGGGGGCCCCAATGAGCAGTTCTTC | CASSLITGGGPNEQFF
TRBJ2-3 | TRBV7-2 | few | TRBD2 | TGTGCCAGCAAACTAGCGGGAGGGCCGGGAGATACGCAGTATTTT | CASKLAGGPGDTQYF
TRBJ2-3 | TRBV7-3 | many | NA | TGTGCCAGCAGCCTTCTGGGGGGAATCACAGATACGCAGTATTTT | CASSLLGGITDTQYF
TRBJ2-5 | TRBV6-5 | few | NA | TGTGCCAGCAGTTACAATCAAGAGACCCAGTACTTC | CASSYNQETQYF
TRBJ2-5 | TRBV12-3/TRBV12-4 | many | NA | TGTGCCAGCAGTTTAGGGGGACTCCAAGAGACCCAGTACTTC | CASSLGGLQETQYF
TRBJ2-1 | TRBV11-2 | NA | TRBD2 | TGTGCCAGCAGCGGGAGGGCTGAGCAGTTCTTC | CASSGRAEQFF
TRBJ2-1 | TRBV2 | NA | TRBD1 | TGTGCCAGCAGTGTAATCCCTGACAGGGGCAATGAGCAGTTCTTC | CASSVIPDRGNEQFF
TRBJ2-3 | TRBV10-3 | NA | NA | TGTGCCATCAGTCCTCCCGGGCCCAGCACAGATACGCAGTATTTT | CAISPPGPSTDTQYF
TRBJ1-1 | TRBV28 | many | NA | TGTGCCAGCAGTTTATGGGGCCAGAACACTGAAGCTTTCTTT | CASSLWGQNTEAFF
TRBJ1-2 | TRBV4-2 | many | NA | TGTGCCAGCAGCCAAGATGCGACACCGAGTGGAGGCTACACCTTC | CASSQDATPSGGYTF
TRBJ2-3 | TRBV25-1 | many | NA | TGTGCCAGCAGTGGCCAGGGAGAGGTAGATACGCAGTATTTT | CASSGQGEVDTQYF
TRBJ2-4 | TRBV4-2 | few | NA | TGTGCCAGCAGCATCCGGGACCTAGATATTCAGTACTTC | CASSIRDLDIQYF
TRBJ2-7 | TRBV29-1 | many | NA | TGCAGCGTTGCGGGTGTCGGGGCCAAAGCCCTTAACGAGCAGTACTTC | CSVAGVGAKALNEQYF
TRBJ2-3 | TRBV28 | NA | TRBD1 | TGTGCCAGCAGTTTAGGACAGGGAGACCGTCTTACAGATACGCAGTATTTT | CASSLGQGDRLTDTQYF
TRBJ2-7 | TRBV7-9 | NA | NA | TGTGCCAGCAGCTTATTGGAGACCTACGAGCAGTACTTC | CASSLLETYEQYF
TRBJ2-1 | TRBV7-9 | many | NA | TGTGCCAGCAGCACTAATCCCGGGACTGTGGCATACAATGAGCAGTTCTTC | CASSTNPGTVAYNEQFF
TRBJ2-7 | TRBV12-3/TRBV12-4 | many | NA | TGTGCCAGCAGTACCTCTGGGGCTACCTCCGAGCAGTACTTC | CASSTSGATSEQYF
TRBJ2-2 | TRBV4-1 | few | NA | TGCGCCAGCAGCCAAGTCGACAGGACCAAAGGCACCGGGGAGCTGTTTTTT | CASSQVDRTKGTGELFF
TRBJ2-4 | TRBV12-3/TRBV12-4 | few | NA | TGTGCCAGCACCCTTAGCCCCTCGGGACAAAACATTCAGTACTTC | CASTLSPSGQNIQYF
TRBJ2-2 | TRBV6-1 | NA | NA | TGTGCCAGCAGTGAATCGGGCCTCGAAGAGCTGTTTTTT | CASSESGLEELFF
TRBJ2-7 | TRBV18 | NA | TRBD2 | TGTGCCAGCTCACCAGAGGCGACTAGCGGTCTCTACGAGCAGTACTTC | CASSPEATSGLYEQYF
TRBJ1-5 | TRBV10-3 | NA | NA | TGTGCCATCAGTGACCCCGCCGGAGGGGAAAGTCAGCCCCAGCATTTT | CAISDPAGGESQPQHF
TRBJ2-1 | TRBV28 | few | TRBD2 | TGTGCCAGCAGTTTACTCCTAGCGGAGTACATCTCCTACAATGAGCAGTTCTTC | CASSLLLAEYISYNEQFF
TRBJ2-1 | TRBV3-1 | NA | TRBD2 | TGTGCCAGCAGCCACGGCGGGAGTGGAGGTGAGCAGTTCTTC | CASSHGGSGGEQFF
TRBJ2-6 | TRBV7-9 | NA | TRBD2 | TGTGCCAGCAGCTTAATAGCGGGAGGACCTGGGGCCAACGTCCTGACTTTC | CASSLIAGGPGANVLTF
TRBJ2-1 | TRBV7-2 | NA | TRBD2 | TGTGCCAGCAGGCCGGGACTAGCGGAAAATGAGCAGTTCTTC | CASRPGLAENEQFF
TRBJ2-3 | TRBV29-1 | NA | TRBD2 | TGCAGCGTTGAAGATATCCCGGGGGAGGGAAGCACAGATACGCAGTATTTT | CSVEDIPGEGSTDTQYF
TRBJ2-5 | TRBV10-3 | few | TRBD1 | TGTGCCATCAGCGTCGGACAGGTCCAAGAGACCCAGTACTTC | CAISVGQVQETQYF
TRBJ2-1 | TRBV9 | few | NA | TGTGCCAGCAGCCCGCGGCCAATTGGGGGATACAATGAGCAGTTCTTC | CASSPRPIGGYNEQFF
TRBJ1-2 | TRBV4-3 | NA | NA | TGCGCCAGCAGCCAAGATAGGTATTCGGGCTATGGCTACACCTTC | CASSQDRYSGYGYTF
TRBJ2-5 | TRBV28 | NA | NA | TGTGCCAGCAGCAACGGACCAGGAGAGACCCAGTACTTC | CASSNGPGETQYF
TRBJ2-7 | TRBV4-1 | NA | TRBD2 | TGCGCCAGCAGCCCTCTAGAGACTAGCGGCGGGCTCGAGCAGTACTTC | CASSPLETSGGLEQYF
TRBJ1-6 | TRBV28 | few | NA | TGTGCCAGCAGCCCGGCCTTAGGGTATTCACCCCTCCACTTT | CASSPALGYSPLHF
TRBJ2-7 | TRBV4-1 | many | NA | TGCGCCAGCAGCCCCAACGGGGACGAGCAGTACTTC | CASSPNGDEQYF
TRBJ2-7 | TRBV5-1 | few | NA | TGCGCCAGCAGCTTGGAGTACGTGAGCTCCTACGAGCAGTACTTC | CASSLEYVSSYEQYF
TRBJ2-2 | TRBV7-6 | NA | TRBD2 | TGTGCCAGCAGCTTGTTCGGGACTAGCGGGAACACCGGGGAGCTGTTTTTT | CASSLFGTSGNTGELFF
TRBJ2-1 | TRBV12-3/TRBV12-4 | NA | NA | TGTGCCCGCAGTTCACAACCTCGGGACCTGAATATATACAATGAGCAGTTCTTC | CARSSQPRDLNIYNEQFF
TRBJ2-7 | TRBV12-3/TRBV12-4 | NA | NA | TGTGCCAGCAGTCCTTCGGCGGGATCGGCCTACGAGCAGTACTTC | CASSPSAGSAYEQYF
TRBJ2-1 | TRBV6-2/TRBV6-3 | NA | TRBD2 | TGTGCCAGCAGTGGGTCTTTCGGTGAACTAGCGGGATGGTATGAGCAGTTCTTC | CASSGSFGELAGWYEQFF
TRBJ2-7 | TRBV12-3/TRBV12-4 | few | NA | TGTGCCAGCAGTTTAACGGACGTCTACGAGCAGTACTTC | CASSLTDVYEQYF
TRBJ2-7 | TRBV12-3/TRBV12-4 | many | NA | TGTGCCAGCAGTTTATCTGGCTGGGGAGACGAGCAGTACTTC | CASSLSGWGDEQYF
TRBJ2-7 | TRBV28 | few | NA | TGTGCCAGCAGTCTAAAAGGGGTTTCCTACGAGCAGTACTTC | CASSLKGVSYEQYF
TRBJ2-7 | TRBV4-1 | many | NA | TGCGCCAGCAGCCAAGCTGCCAGTTCCTACGAGCAGTACTTC | CASSQAASSYEQYF
TRBJ2-3 | TRBV4-1 | NA | TRBD2 | TGCGCCAGCAGCCTTGGACTAGCGGGAGAGAATACGCAGTATTTT | CASSLGLAGENTQYF
TRBJ1-2 | TRBV12-3/TRBV12-4 | few | TRBD1 | TGTGCCACCTCGACAGGGGGCGTGGGGGGCTACACCTTC | CATSTGGVGGYTF
TRBJ2-7 | TRBV4-1 | few | NA | TGCGCCAGCACCACTCTACCCGGGGCCGCCTACGAGCAGTACTTC | CASTTLPGAAYEQYF
TRBJ2-7 | TRBV6-5 | NA | TRBD2 | TGTGCCAGCAGTTACTCGGGACTAGCGGGATACTACGAGCAGTACTTC | CASSYSGLAGYYEQYF
TRBJ2-7 | TRBV29-1 | NA | NA | TGCAGCGTTCCTGACGGATACGAGCAGTACTTC | CSVPDGYEQYF
TRBJ2-5 | TRBV12-3/TRBV12-4 | few | TRBD2 | TGTGCCAGCAGCCCTAGCGGGAGCAAACAAGAGACCCAGTACTTC | CASSPSGSKQETQYF